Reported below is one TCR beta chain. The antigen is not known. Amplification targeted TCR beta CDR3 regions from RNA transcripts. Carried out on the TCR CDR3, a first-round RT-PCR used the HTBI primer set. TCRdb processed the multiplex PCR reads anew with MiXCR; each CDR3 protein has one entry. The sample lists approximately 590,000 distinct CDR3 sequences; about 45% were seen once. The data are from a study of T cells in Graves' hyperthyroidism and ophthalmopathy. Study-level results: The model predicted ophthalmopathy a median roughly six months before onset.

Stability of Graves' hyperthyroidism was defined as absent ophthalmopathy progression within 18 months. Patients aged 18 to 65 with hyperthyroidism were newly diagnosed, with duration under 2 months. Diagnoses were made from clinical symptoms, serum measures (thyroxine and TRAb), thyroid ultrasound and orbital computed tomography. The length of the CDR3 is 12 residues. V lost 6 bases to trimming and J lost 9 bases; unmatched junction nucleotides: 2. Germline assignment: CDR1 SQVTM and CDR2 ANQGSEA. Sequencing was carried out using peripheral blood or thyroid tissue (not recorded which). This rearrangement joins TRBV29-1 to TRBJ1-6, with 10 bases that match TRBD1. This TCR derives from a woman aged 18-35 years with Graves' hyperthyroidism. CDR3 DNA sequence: TGCAGCGTGGGACAGGGGACTTCACCCCTCCACTTT. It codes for CSVGQGTSPLHF.